Sequencing of this TCR beta chain was carried out in a study of identical twins. The CDR3 consists of 21 residues. V was pared by 3 bases and J by 8 bases, with 24 bases of the junction left unmatched. The germline CDR1 and CDR2 sequences are SGHTA and FQGNSA. Study-wide results and limits: Donors were not followed over many years; analysis was cross-sectional.

This clonotype was counted many times. Antigen specificity is unknown. TCRdb re-analysed the 5' RACE reads in MiXCR, keeping a single row per CDR3 protein. In the table there are about 570,000 distinct CDR3 sequences, 9.6% of which are singletons. In addition, the sample was reused for a study of yellow fever vaccine responses in identical twins.

The receptor's source is a woman aged 18-30 years in good health. The chain links TRBV7-2 to TRBJ2-3, with 12 bases that match TRBD2. What was sequenced was PBMCs. The CDR3 reads CASSFAELAGGVLTTSSTQYF. The CDR3 nucleotides are TGTGCCAGCAGCTTCGCAGAACTAGCGGGGGGCGTTTTAACCACCTCTTCTACGCAGTATTTT.